Given below is one TCR beta chain in context. Trimming took off 5 bases at V and 7 bases at J, with 17 bases between the two ends. The CDR3 consists of 14 residues. Germline CDR1 and CDR2: SGHNT and YENEEA. Data came from immunoSEQ multiplex PCR; TCRdb stores just in-frame clones and leaves some out. The table lists under 250,000 clones, roughly four fifths of them singletons. The data derive from a study of blood T cell repertoires in COVID-19. The sequenced sample was peripheral blood. The V and J genes are TRBV11-3 and TRBJ2-5; D is possibly TRBD2 (5 bases). The source of this sequence is an older woman with acute or convalescent COVID-19. CDR3 bases: TGTGCCAGCAGCCCCCCAGGAATGGCGGGGACCCAGTACTTC. Translation: CASSPPGMAGTQYF.